Listed here is a single T cell receptor (beta chain). What it binds is unknown. This entry comes from a study of blood T cells in healthy people across ages. The use of a sample-barcoded 5' primer and a J-beta primer mix characterized a second PCR of about 6 to 12 cycles. Via MiXCR, TCRdb re-called the 5' RACE reads, giving one row per CDR3 protein. The sample lists roughly 570,000 distinct CDR3 sequences; 25% to 30% were seen once. Findings and caveats of the study: Observed TCR beta diversity per million T cells went down as age went up. This fall followed a roughly linear course with age.

Per individual sample, total RNA of at least 5 micrograms was extracted. With 4 bases removed from V and 0 bases from J, the gap between germline ends came to 14 bases. The CDR3 totals 16 residues. CDR1 and CDR2 (germline): SGDLS, YYNGEE. This clonotype was obtained from an older woman in good health. Sequencing was performed on blood. This sequence joins TRBV9 and TRBJ2-1; tentatively, D is TRBD2 (5 bases). The CDR3 protein is CASSFSSISSYNEQFF. CDR3 coding DNA: TGTGCCAGCAGCTTTTCTAGCATAAGCTCCTACAATGAGCAGTTCTTC. Using reference TRBV9 and TRBJ2-1 for the parts outside the CDR3, the full variable domain is DSGVTQTPKHLITATGQRVTLRCSPRSGDLSVYWYQQSLDQGLQFLIQYYNGEERAKGNILERFSAQQFPDLHSELNLSSLELGDSALYFCASSFSSISSYNEQFFGPGTRLTVL.